This T cell receptor (beta chain) was identified during a study of neurological immune-mediated disorders (dated by TCRdb to the late 2010s). About the full investigation: Using UMI-based sequencing, the study compared peripheral blood TCR-beta repertoires from patients with HTLV-I-associated myelopathy (HAM/TSP), patients with multiple sclerosis, and healthy controls. The 90 to 110 TCR-beta libraries covered PBMC samples along with longitudinal samples, technical triplicates, and paired sorted CD4+ and CD8+ T-cell subsets. Longitudinal HAM/TSP and healthy donors had 3 time-points each (3-40 month intervals). Of the approximately 68 subjects in the cohort, about 14 were HAM/TSP patients, around 35 were multiple sclerosis patients, and about 20 were healthy controls.

Ten or more counts support this clonotype. Its antigen is currently not known. Base-call qualities are not available, and no considerably larger clone is one nucleotide away. The meaning of the sample's time point label: longitudinal time-point 3. Blood bank volunteers in Maryland, USA served as the healthy controls. For unsorted PBMC libraries, 2 million PBMCs were used after storage in RNAlater at -80 degrees C until RNA extraction. Peripheral blood was subjected to Ficoll-Hypaque density gradient centrifugation to isolate PBMCs, which were then cryopreserved in liquid nitrogen. What the research found in general, with its limitations: No identical CDR3 amino acid sequences were found to be shared among expanded clones across subjects, suggesting that TCR-beta repertoires were private in all groups. The highest TCR clonal expansion was observed in HAM/TSP patients, whereas the lowest was observed in MS patients, even when compared with healthy controls.

cDNA was synthesized by template-switch 5'RACE using a primer carrying a 10-nucleotide random unique molecular identifier by which each TCR transcript was tagged. Every sequencing run yielded over 170 million TCR-beta sequences covering 15-18 subjects. Total RNA was extracted with the RNeasy kit. TCR-beta VDJ regions were amplified with primers for the TCR constant region and the 5'RACE anchor, using the KAPA Real-time Library Amplification kit. A first PCR added sample indexes and Illumina adaptors, after which a second PCR increased the library yield. After Ampure bead purification, the TCR product of roughly 650 bp was size-selected on a 2% E-gel SizeSelection system. Library quality was checked on a Bioanalyzer, concentration was measured with Qubit, and libraries were quantified with the Kapa Library Quantification kit before pooling. An Illumina HiSeq 2500 sequenced the libraries paired-end 2 x 150 bp. To increase sequence diversity, roughly 25-31% phiX was spiked into each library pool. The source study handled its data this way. Quality-filtered reads were processed with the UMI-based MiGEC pipeline, and over 80% of raw TCR sequences were removed by the MiGEC pipeline during error correction. VDJ genes were aligned to IMGT germline references, and each clonotype was defined by a unique CDR3 amino acid sequence together with V-J genes. Clonal expansion, Shannon diversity, and CDR3 relatedness (CalcPairwiseDistances, ClusterSamples) were evaluated with VDJtools, and phylogenetic trees were built with CLCbio workbench. Expanded clones were defined as having at least 8 unique UMIs, based on coefficient-of-variation modelling across technical triplicates. TCRdb reran the public reads through fastp at Q25 and MiXCR, keeping productive beta chains. CDR3 protein sequences are deduplicated, and each keeps its most common genes and DNA. For this entry, the V and J calls and clone size follow TCRdb and not the study's own pipeline. This sample is represented by roughly 42,000 distinct CDR3 sequences; roughly 14% of them were singletons. The ten largest clonotypes hold about an eighth of the sample.

CDR1 and CDR2, per the germline V gene, are MNHEY and SVGAGI. V is clipped by 5 bases and J by 1 base, and the sequence between their germline boundaries is 11 bases long. From the cysteine through the phenylalanine, the CDR3 covers 14 amino acids. The entry retains the CDR3 DNA only, 42 bases that are in frame from base 1. Here the chain combines TRBV6-5 and TRBJ1-1, with the D gene too uncertain to name. The sequence was obtained from a man aged 25 to 45 in good health. Sample: PBMCs. The nucleotide sequence is given as TGTGCCAGCAGTCCCGTTTCGCCGAACACTGAAGCTTTCTTT. It codes for CASSPVSPNTEAFF.